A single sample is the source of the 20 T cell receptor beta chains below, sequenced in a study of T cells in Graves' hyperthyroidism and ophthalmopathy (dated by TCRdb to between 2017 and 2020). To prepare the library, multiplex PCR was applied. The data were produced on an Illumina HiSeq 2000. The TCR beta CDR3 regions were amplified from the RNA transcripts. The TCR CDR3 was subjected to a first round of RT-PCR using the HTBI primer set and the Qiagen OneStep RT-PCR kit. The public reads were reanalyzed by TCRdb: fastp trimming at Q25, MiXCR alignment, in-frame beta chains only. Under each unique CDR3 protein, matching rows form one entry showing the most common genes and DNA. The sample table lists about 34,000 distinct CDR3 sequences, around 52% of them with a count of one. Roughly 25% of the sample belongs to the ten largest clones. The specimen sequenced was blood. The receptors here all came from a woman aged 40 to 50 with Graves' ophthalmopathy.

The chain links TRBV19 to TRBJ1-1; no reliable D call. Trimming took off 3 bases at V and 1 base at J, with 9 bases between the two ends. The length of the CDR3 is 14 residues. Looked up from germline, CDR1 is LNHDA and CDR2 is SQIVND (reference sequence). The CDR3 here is CASSIRTANTEAFF. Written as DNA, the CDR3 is TGTGCCAGTAGTATCCGGACGGCGAACACTGAAGCTTTCTTT.

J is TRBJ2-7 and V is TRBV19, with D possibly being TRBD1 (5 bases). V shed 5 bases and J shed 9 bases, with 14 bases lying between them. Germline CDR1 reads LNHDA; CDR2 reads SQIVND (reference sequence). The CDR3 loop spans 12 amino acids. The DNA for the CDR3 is TGTGCCAGTAGTCCTCCTGGGGCGCCGCAGTACTTC. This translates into CASSPPGAPQYF.

CDR3 coding DNA: TGTGTCAACAGATCGGGACAGGGGGCTGAAGCTTCACCCCTCCACTTT. Residues: CVNRSGQGAEASPLHF. The chain combines TRBV10-3 with TRBJ1-6; 12 nucleotides line up with TRBD1. This CDR3 contains 16 residues. Germline CDR1 reads ENHRY; CDR2 reads SYGVKD.

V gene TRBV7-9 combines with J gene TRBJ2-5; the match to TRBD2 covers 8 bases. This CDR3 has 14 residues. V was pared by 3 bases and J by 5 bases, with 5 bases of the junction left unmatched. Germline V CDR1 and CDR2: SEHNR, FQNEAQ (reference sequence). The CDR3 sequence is CASSFGPGGETQYF. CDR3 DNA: TGTGCCAGCAGCTTCGGACCGGGAGGGGAGACCCAGTACTTC.

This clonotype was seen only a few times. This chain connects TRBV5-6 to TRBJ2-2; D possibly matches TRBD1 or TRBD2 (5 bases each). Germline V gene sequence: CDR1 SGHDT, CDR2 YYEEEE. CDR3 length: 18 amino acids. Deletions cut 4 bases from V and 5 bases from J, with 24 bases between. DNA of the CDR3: TGTGCCAGCAGCCGTCCCCCTTTCCGGGATGGGGCAACCGGGGAGCTGTTTTTT. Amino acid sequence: CASSRPPFRDGATGELFF.

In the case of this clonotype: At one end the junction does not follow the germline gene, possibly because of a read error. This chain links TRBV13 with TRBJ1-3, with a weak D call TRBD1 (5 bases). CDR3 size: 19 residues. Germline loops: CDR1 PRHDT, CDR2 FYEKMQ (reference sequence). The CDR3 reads CASSPVPSRDSSSGNPIYF. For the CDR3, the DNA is TGTGCCAGCAGCCCAGTCCCTTCCCGGGACTCAAGCTCTGGAAACCCCATATATTTT.

This CDR3 is CASSVSPGLADSYNEQFF. CDR3 sequence (DNA): TGTGCCAGCAGCGTCTCACCGGGACTAGCGGACTCCTACAATGAGCAGTTCTTC. The chain uses TRBV9 and TRBJ2-1; TRBD2 aligns across 11 bases. The CDR3 is made up of 18 amino acids. Germline V CDR1 and CDR2: SGDLS, YYNGEE. V lost 2 bases, J lost 0 bases, and 7 bases stayed unmatched.

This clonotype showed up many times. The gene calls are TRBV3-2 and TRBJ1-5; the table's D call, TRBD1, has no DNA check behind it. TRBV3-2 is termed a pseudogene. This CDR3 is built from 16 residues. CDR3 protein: CASSPALQGSNQPQHF. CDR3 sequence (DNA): TGTGCCAGCAGCCCCGCCTTACAGGGAAGCAATCAGCCCCAGCATTTT.

CDR3 in amino acids: CASSRAGSDEQYF. DNA for the CDR3: TGTGCCAGCAGCAGAGCGGGATCTGACGAGCAGTACTTC. J is TRBJ2-7 and V is TRBV7-2; 7 bases align to TRBD2. CDR1 is SGHTA and CDR2 is FQGNSA in the germline V gene. This CDR3 has 13 amino acids. With V trimmed by 5 bases and J by 5 bases, 6 bases remained unmatched.

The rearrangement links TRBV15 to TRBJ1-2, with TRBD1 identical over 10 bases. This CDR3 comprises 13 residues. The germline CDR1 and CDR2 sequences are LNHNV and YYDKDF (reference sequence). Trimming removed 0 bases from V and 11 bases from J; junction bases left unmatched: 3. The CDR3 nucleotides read TGTGCCACCAGCAGAGATCCGGACAGGGGGTACACCTTC. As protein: CATSRDPDRGYTF.

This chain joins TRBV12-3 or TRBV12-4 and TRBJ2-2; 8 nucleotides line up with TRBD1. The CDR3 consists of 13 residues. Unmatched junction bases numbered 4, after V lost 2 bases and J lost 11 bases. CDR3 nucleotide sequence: TGTGCCAGCAGTTTACCGGGACAGGTCGAGCTGTTTTTT. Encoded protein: CASSLPGQVELFF.

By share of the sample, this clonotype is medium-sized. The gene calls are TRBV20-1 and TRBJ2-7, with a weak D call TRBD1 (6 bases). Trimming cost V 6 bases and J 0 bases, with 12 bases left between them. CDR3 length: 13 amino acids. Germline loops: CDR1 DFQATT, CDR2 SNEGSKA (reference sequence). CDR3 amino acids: CSARRGTSYEQYF. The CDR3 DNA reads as TGCAGTGCCAGAAGGGGGACCTCCTACGAGCAGTACTTC.

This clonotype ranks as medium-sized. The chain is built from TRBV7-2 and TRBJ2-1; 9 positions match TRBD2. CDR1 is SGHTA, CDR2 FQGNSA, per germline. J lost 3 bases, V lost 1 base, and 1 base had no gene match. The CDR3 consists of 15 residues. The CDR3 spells CASSLGAGGYNEQFF. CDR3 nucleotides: TGTGCCAGCAGCTTAGGAGCGGGAGGCTACAATGAGCAGTTCTTC.

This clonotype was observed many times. The CDR3 DNA sequence: TGCAGTGCGCAGCCCGGGACAGGAGGGAGAGGGACCCAGTACTTC. Translation: CSAQPGTGGRGTQYF. J is TRBJ2-5 and V is TRBV20-1, with TRBD1 identical over 8 bases. V lost 6 bases to trimming and J lost 7 bases; unmatched junction nucleotides: 16. The CDR3 loop spans 15 amino acids. From germline, CDR1 is DFQATT and CDR2 SNEGSKA (reference sequence).

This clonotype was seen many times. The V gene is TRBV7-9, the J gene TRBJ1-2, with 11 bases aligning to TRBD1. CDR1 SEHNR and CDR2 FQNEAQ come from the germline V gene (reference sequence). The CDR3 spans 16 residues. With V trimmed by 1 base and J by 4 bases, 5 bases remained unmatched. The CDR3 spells CASSLGVGTGGYGYTF. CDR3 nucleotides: TGTGCCAGCAGCTTAGGAGTCGGGACAGGGGGCTATGGCTACACCTTC.

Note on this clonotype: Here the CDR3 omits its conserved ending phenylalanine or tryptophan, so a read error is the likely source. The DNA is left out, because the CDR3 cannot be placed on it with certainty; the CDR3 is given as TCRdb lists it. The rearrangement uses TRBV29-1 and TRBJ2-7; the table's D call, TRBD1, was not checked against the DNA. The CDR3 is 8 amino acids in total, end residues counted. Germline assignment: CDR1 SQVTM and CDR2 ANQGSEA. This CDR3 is CSVVERGQ.

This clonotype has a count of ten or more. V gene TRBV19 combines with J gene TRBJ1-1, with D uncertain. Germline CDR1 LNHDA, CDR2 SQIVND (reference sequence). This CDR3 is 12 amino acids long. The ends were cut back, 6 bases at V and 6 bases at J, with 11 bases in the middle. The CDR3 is CASSWNYAEAFF. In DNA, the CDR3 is TGTGCCAGTAGCTGGAACTACGCTGAAGCTTTCTTT.

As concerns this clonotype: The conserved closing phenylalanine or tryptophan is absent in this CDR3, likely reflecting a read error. CDR3 amino acids: CASSLGQVNTEAFS. CDR3 coding DNA: TGTGCCAGCAGCCTCGGACAGGTTAACACTGAAGCTTTCTCT. The V gene is TRBV5-1, the J gene TRBJ1-1, with 7 nucleotides matching TRBD1. Germline lookup yields CDR1 SGHRS and CDR2 YFSETQ. This CDR3 has 14 amino acids.

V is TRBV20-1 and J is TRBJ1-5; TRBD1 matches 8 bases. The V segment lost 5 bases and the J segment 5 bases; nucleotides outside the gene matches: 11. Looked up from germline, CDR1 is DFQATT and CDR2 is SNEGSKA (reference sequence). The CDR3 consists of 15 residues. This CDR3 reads CSAPQGGGRDQPQHF. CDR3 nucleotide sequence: TGCAGTGCTCCACAGGGGGGGGGTAGGGATCAGCCCCAGCATTTT.

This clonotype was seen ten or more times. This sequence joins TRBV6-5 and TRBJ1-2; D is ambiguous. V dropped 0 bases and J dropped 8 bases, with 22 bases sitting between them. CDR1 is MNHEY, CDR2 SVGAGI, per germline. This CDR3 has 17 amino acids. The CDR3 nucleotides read TGTGCCAGCAGTTACTCCGTCCCCCCCAGTGTCGGTTCGGGCTACACCTTC. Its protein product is CASSYSVPPSVGSGYTF.